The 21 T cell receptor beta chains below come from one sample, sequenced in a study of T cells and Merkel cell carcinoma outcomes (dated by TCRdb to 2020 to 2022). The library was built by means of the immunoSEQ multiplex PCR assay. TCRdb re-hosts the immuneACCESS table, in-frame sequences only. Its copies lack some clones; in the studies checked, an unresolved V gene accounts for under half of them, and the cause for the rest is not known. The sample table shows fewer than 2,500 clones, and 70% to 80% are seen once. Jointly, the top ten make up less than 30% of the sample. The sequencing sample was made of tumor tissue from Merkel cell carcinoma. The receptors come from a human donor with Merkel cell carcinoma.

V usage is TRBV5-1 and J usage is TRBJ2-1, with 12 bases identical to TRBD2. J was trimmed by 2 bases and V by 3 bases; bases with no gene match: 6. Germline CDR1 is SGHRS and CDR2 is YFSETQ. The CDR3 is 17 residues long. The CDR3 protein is CASSSITSGGPYNEQFF. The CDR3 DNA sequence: TGCGCCAGCAGCTCAATCACTAGCGGGGGGCCCTACAATGAGCAGTTCTTC.

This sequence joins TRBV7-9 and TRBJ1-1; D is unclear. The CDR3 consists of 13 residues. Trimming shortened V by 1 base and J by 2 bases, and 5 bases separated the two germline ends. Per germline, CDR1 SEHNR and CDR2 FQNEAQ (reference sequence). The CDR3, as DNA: TGTGCCAGCAGCTTAGAAGTTAACACTGAAGCTTTCTTT. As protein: CASSLEVNTEAFF.

CDR3 sequence: CASSARLGRADTQYF. CDR3 DNA: TGTGCCAGCAGCGCCCGACTAGGAAGAGCAGATACGCAGTATTTT. This chain joins TRBV13 and TRBJ2-3, with a weak D call TRBD2 (6 bases). The CDR3 spans 15 residues. Per the germline V gene, CDR1 is PRHDT and CDR2 is FYEKMQ (reference sequence). V was shortened by 5 bases and J by 4 bases, with 16 bases between the two germline ends.

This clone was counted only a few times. CDR3: CASSVGGRVSGYTF. CDR3 coding DNA: TGTGCCAGCAGCGTAGGTGGGCGAGTCTCCGGCTACACCTTC. V is TRBV9 and J is TRBJ1-2; D uncertain. Looked up from germline, CDR1 is SGDLS and CDR2 is YYNGEE. V was trimmed by 0 bases and J by 8 bases, leaving 14 bases between them. The length of the CDR3 is 14 residues. The full variable domain, rest sourced from reference TRBV9 and TRBJ1-2, is DSGVTQTPKHLITATGQRVTLRCSPRSGDLSVYWYQQSLDQGLQFLIQYYNGEERAKGNILERFSAQQFPDLHSELNLSSLELGDSALYFCASSVGGRVSGYTFGSGTRLTVV.

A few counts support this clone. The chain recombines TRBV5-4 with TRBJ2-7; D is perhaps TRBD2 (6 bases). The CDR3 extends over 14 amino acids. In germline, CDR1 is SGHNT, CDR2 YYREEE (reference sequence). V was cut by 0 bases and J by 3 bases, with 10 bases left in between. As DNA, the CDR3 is TGTGCCAGCAGCTTGGGGTTGGAGGGCTACGAGCAGTACTTC. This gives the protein CASSLGLEGYEQYF.

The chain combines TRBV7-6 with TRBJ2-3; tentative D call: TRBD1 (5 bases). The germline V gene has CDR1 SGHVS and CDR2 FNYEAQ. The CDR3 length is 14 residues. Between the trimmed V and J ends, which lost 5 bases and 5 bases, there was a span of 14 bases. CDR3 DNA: TGTGCCAGCAGCGCCCTCAGGGTGGAAGATACGCAGTATTTT. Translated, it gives CASSALRVEDTQYF.

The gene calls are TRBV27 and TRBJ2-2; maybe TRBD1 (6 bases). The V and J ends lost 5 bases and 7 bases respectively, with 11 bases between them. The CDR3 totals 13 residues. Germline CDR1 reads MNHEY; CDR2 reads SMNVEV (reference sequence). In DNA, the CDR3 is TGTGCCAGCAGTCCCCAGGGGAACGGGGAGCTGTTTTTT. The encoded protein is CASSPQGNGELFF.

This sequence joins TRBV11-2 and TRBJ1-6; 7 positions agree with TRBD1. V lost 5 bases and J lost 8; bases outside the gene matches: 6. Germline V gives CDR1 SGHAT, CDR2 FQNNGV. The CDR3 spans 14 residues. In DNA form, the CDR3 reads TGTGCCAGCAGCCAACAGGGGCGTGATTCACCCCTCCACTTT. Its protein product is CASSQQGRDSPLHF.

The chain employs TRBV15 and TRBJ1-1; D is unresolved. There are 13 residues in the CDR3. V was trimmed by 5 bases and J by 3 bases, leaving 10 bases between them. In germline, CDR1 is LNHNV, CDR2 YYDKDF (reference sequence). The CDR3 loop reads CATSLDGYTEAFF. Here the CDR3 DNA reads TGTGCCACCAGCCTGGACGGATACACTGAAGCTTTCTTT.

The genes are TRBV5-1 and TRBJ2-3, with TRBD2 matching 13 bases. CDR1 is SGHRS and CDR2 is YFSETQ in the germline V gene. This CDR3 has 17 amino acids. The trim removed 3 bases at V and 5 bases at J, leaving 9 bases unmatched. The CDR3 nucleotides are TGCGCCAGCAGCTCCGGGACTAGCGGGACTTCGGGAGATACGCAGTATTTT. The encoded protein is CASSSGTSGTSGDTQYF. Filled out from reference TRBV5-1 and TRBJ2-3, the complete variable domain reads KAGVTQTPRYLIKTRGQQVTLSCSPISGHRSVSWYQQTPGQGLQFLFEYFSETQRNKGNFPGRFSGRQFSNSRSEMNVSTLELGDSALYLCASSSGTSGTSGDTQYFGPGTRLTVL.

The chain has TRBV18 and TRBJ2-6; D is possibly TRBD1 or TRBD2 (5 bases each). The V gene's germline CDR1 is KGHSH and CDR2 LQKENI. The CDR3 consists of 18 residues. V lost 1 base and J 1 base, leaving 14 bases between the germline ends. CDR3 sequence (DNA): TGTGCCAGCTCACCACGGCGAGGGACCTATTCTGGGGCCAACGTCCTGACTTTC. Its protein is CASSPRRGTYSGANVLTF.

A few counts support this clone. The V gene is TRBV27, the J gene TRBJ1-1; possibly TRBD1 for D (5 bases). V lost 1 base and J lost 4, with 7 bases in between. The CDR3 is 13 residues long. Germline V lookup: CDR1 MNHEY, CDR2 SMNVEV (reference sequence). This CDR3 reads CASSLFRGTEAFF. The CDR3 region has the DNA TGTGCCAGCAGTTTATTTAGGGGCACTGAAGCTTTCTTT.

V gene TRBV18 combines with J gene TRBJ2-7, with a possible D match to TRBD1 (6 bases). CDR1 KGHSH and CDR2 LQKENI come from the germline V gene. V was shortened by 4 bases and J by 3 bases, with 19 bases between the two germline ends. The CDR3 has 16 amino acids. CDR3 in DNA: TGTGCCAGCTCACTTGCACAGGGCAATAAGATCTACGAGCAGTACTTC. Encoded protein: CASSLAQGNKIYEQYF.

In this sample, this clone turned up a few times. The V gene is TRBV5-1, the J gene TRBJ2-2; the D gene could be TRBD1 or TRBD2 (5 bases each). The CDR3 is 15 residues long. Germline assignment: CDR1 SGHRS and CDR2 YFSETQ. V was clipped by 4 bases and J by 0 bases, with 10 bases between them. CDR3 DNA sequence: TGCGCCAGCAGCATAGGGGACCCGAACACCGGGGAGCTGTTTTTT. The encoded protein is CASSIGDPNTGELFF. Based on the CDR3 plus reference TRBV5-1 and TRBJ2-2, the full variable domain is KAGVTQTPRYLIKTRGQQVTLSCSPISGHRSVSWYQQTPGQGLQFLFEYFSETQRNKGNFPGRFSGRQFSNSRSEMNVSTLELGDSALYLCASSIGDPNTGELFFGEGSRLTVL.

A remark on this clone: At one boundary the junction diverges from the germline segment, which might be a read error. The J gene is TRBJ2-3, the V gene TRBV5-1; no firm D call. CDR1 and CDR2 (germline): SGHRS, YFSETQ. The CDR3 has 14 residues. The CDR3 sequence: CVSSLETVADTQYF. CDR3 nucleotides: TGCGTCAGCAGCTTGGAGACGGTGGCAGATACGCAGTATTTT. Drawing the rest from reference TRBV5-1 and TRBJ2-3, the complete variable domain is KAGVTQTPRYLIKTRGQQVTLSCSPISGHRSVSWYQQTPGQGLQFLFEYFSETQRNKGNFPGRFSGRQFSNSRSEMNVSTLELGDSALYLCVSSLETVADTQYFGPGTRLTVL.

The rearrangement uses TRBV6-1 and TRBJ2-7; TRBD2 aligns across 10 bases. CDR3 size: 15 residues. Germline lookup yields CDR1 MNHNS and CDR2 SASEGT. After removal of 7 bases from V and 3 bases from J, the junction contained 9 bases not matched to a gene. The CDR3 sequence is CASTRTSGELYEQYF. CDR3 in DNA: TGTGCCAGCACCCGGACTAGCGGAGAACTCTACGAGCAGTACTTC.

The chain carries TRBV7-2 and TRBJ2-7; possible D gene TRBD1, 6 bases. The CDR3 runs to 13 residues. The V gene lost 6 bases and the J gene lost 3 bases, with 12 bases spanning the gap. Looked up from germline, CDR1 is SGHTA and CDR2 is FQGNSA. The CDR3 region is CASRPGHGYEQYF. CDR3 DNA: TGTGCCAGCAGGCCGGGACACGGCTACGAGCAGTACTTC.

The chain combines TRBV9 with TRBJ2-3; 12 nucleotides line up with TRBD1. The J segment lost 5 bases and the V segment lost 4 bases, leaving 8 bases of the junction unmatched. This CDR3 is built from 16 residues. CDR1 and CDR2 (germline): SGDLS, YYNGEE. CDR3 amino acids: CASSPDGTGGRDTQYF. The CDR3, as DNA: TGTGCCAGCAGCCCCGACGGGACAGGGGGCAGAGATACGCAGTATTTT.

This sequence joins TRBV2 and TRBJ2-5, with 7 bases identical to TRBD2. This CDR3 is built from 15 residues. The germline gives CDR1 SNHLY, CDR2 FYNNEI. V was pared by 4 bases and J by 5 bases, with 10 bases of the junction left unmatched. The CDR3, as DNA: TGTGCCAGCAGTGCACAGCGGGACGTTGCGGAGACCCAGTACTTC. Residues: CASSAQRDVAETQYF.

The CDR3 region is CASSLSPMGGRGTDTQYF. CDR3 nucleotides: TGTGCCAGCAGCTTAAGCCCTATGGGGGGGCGCGGCACAGATACGCAGTATTTT. The chain employs TRBV7-2 and TRBJ2-3; possibly TRBD2 for D (7 bases). Trimming shortened V by 2 bases and J by 1 base, and 19 bases separated the two germline ends. The CDR3 loop spans 18 amino acids. Per germline, CDR1 SGHTA and CDR2 FQGNSA.

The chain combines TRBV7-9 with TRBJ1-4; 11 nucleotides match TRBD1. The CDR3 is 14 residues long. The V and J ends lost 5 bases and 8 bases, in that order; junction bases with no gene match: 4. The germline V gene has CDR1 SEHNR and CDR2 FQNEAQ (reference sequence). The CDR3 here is CASSPGQGAEKLFF. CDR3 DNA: TGTGCCAGCAGCCCCGGACAGGGGGCCGAAAAACTGTTTTTT. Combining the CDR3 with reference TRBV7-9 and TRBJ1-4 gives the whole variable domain DTGVSQNPRHKITKRGQNVTFRCDPISEHNRLYWYRQTLGQGPEFLTYFQNEAQLEKSRLLSDRFSAERPKGSFSTLEIQRTEQGDSAMYLCASSPGQGAEKLFFGSGTQLSVL.